Below, 32 T cell receptor beta chains from the same sample are listed, as sequenced in a study of blood T cell repertoires in COVID-19. This table comes from immunoSEQ multiplex PCR, and its TCRdb copy is limited to in-frame clones, with some not included. Of about 230,000 clones detected, approximately 90% appear once; the ten largest clones hold roughly 10%. Input material: peripheral blood. The receptor source for this set is a man aged 50 to 59 with COVID-19, enrolled during active disease.

The V gene is TRBV9, the J gene TRBJ1-4; 12 bases match TRBD1. The CDR3 spans 23 residues. The J segment lost 4 bases and the V segment lost 0 bases, leaving 22 bases of the junction unmatched. The germline CDR1 and CDR2 sequences are SGDLS and YYNGEE. The CDR3 sequence: CASSVEGQGAQAHKLSCNEKLFF. The DNA of the CDR3 is TGTGCCAGCAGCGTAGAGGGACAGGGGGCCCAGGCTCATAAATTATCTTGTAATGAAAAACTGTTTTTT.

V and J are TRBV13 and TRBJ1-1, with D uncertain. V was cut by 4 bases and J by 1 base, with 4 bases left in between. CDR1 is PRHDT, CDR2 FYEKMQ, per germline (reference sequence). This CDR3 contains 12 residues. CDR3: CASSSGNTEAFF. CDR3 in DNA: TGTGCCAGCAGCTCGGGGAACACTGAAGCTTTCTTT.

This chain uses TRBV7-9 with TRBJ1-1, with D unresolved. The V gene lost 6 bases and the J gene lost 5 bases, with 13 bases spanning the gap. CDR3 length: 13 residues. The V gene's germline CDR1 is SEHNR and CDR2 FQNEAQ (reference sequence). The CDR3 DNA reads TGTGCCAGCAGTACTGGAGTGGAAACTGAAGCTTTCTTT. Amino acids: CASSTGVETEAFF.

Worth noting for this clone: The identical CDR3 is also encoded by other nucleotide sequences in the sample. The chain links TRBV11-3 to TRBJ2-3; possible D gene TRBD1, 6 bases. This CDR3 region has 13 residues. Germline values: CDR1 SGHNT, CDR2 YENEEA. With 5 bases removed from V and 1 base from J, the gap between germline ends came to 7 bases. CDR3 DNA sequence: TGTGCCAGCAGCCCAGGGGGCACAGATACGCAGTATTTT. Translation: CASSPGGTDTQYF.

This chain connects TRBV10-3 to TRBJ2-2, with D possibly matching TRBD2 (6 bases). The V gene's germline CDR1 is ENHRY and CDR2 SYGVKD. The CDR3 is 14 residues long. Deletions cut 4 bases from V and 6 bases from J, with 12 bases between. CDR3 bases: TGTGCCATCAGTGTGACTAGTCCCCCCGGGGAGCTGTTTTTT. Translation gives CAISVTSPPGELFF.

This clone came up once. J is TRBJ1-6 and V is TRBV28; D ambiguous. CDR3 length: 17 residues. Germline V CDR1 and CDR2: MDHEN, SYDVKM. Trimming cost V 3 bases and J 0 bases, with 12 bases left between them. CDR3 nucleotides: TGTGCCAGCAGTTTCCCCCTCGGGAGCTCCTATAATTCACCCCTCCACTTT. Translation: CASSFPLGSSYNSPLHF. The entire variable domain, with the rest obtained from reference TRBV28 and TRBJ1-6, is as follows: DVKVTQSSRYLVKRTGEKVFLECVQDMDHENMFWYRQDPGLGLRLIYFSYDVKMKEKGDIPEGYSVSREKKERFSLILESASTNQTSMYLCASSFPLGSSYNSPLHFGNGTRLTVT.

J is TRBJ2-1 and V is TRBV5-1; TRBD2 matches at 7 bases. V lost 4 bases to trimming and J lost 0 bases; unmatched junction nucleotides: 10. CDR1 is SGHRS and CDR2 is YFSETQ in the germline V gene. The CDR3 has 17 residues. The CDR3 reads CASSLLLATSSYNEQFF. The CDR3 DNA reads as TGCGCCAGCAGCCTCCTACTAGCGACTAGCTCCTACAATGAGCAGTTCTTC.

The chain is built from TRBV29-1 and TRBJ1-1; a possible D gene is TRBD1 (5 bases). The germline V gene has CDR1 SQVTM and CDR2 ANQGSEA. The CDR3 is 14 amino acids. V lost 3 bases and J 4 bases, leaving 15 bases between the germline ends. CDR3 protein: CSVDGVTGGTEAFF. CDR3 bases: TGCAGCGTTGATGGGGTAACCGGGGGCACTGAAGCTTTCTTT.

The rearrangement uses TRBV2 and TRBJ2-7, with 8 positions matching TRBD1. Trimming took 6 bases from V and 5 from J; bases not matched to a gene: 3. The CDR3 contains 12 residues. The V gene's germline CDR1 is SNHLY and CDR2 FYNNEI. Here the CDR3 reads CASRDRGHEQYF. Here the CDR3 DNA reads TGTGCCAGCAGAGACAGGGGACACGAGCAGTACTTC.

Note on this clone: This CDR3 is also generated by other DNA sequences in the sample. The chain employs TRBV29-1 and TRBJ1-1; no clear D. V was trimmed by 7 bases and J by 5 bases, leaving 14 bases between them. CDR3 length: 12 residues. The germline V gene has CDR1 SQVTM and CDR2 ANQGSEA. The CDR3: CSAGSQNTEAFF. CDR3 in DNA: TGCAGCGCGGGGAGCCAAAATACTGAAGCTTTCTTT.

This clone showed up just a few times. V and J are TRBV6-2 or TRBV6-3 and TRBJ1-5, with D possibly TRBD1 on 6 matching bases. This CDR3 contains 14 residues. The germline CDR1 and CDR2 sequences are MNHEY and SVGEGT. Trimming removed 5 bases from V and 9 bases from J, with 17 bases in between. CDR3 DNA sequence: TGTGCCAGCAGTCATGGACAGCGAATTCCGCCCCAGCATTTT. Its translation: CASSHGQRIPPQHF.

V is TRBV9 and J is TRBJ1-6; TRBD1 matches 9 bases. Germline trimming cut 3 bases from V and 9 bases from J; bases unmatched to any gene: 16. CDR3 length equals 18 residues. Looked up from germline, CDR1 is SGDLS and CDR2 is YYNGEE. The CDR3, as DNA: TGTGCCAGCAGCGCGGACAGGGGCCGGGGAACATCCTCTTCACCCCTCCACTTT. It specifies CASSADRGRGTSSSPLHF.

The genes are TRBV27 and TRBJ2-2; no firm D call. This CDR3 is 12 amino acids long. V was pared by 5 bases and J by 10 bases, with 11 bases between. Germline lookup yields CDR1 MNHEY and CDR2 SMNVEV (reference sequence). In DNA, the CDR3 is TGTGCCAGCAGTACCGGTTTAACGGAGCTGTTTTTT. Protein: CASSTGLTELFF.

V usage is TRBV5-4 and J usage is TRBJ2-5; no definite D call. The CDR3 contains 13 residues. The germline V and J ends were trimmed by 1 base and 1 base, with 5 bases remaining between them. Germline loops: CDR1 SGHNT, CDR2 YYREEE (reference sequence). The DNA for the CDR3 is TGTGCCAGCAGCTTGAAGCGCCAAGAGACCCAGTACTTC. Protein product: CASSLKRQETQYF.

This chain uses TRBV12-3 or TRBV12-4 with TRBJ2-1; no firm D call. The CDR3 is made up of 11 amino acids. V was trimmed by 2 bases and J by 8 bases, leaving 4 bases between them. The CDR3 bases are TGTGCCAGCAGTTTAACAGATGAGCAGTTCTTC. It codes for CASSLTDEQFF.

This clone has a single count. J is TRBJ2-3 and V is TRBV9; 12 bases line up with TRBD2. V was pared by 2 bases and J by 5 bases, with 6 bases of the junction left unmatched. Germline lookup yields CDR1 SGDLS and CDR2 YYNGEE. This CDR3 spans 16 amino acids. The CDR3 DNA is TGTGCCAGCAGCGTTAGACTAGCGGGAGTCCAAGATACGCAGTATTTT. Protein: CASSVRLAGVQDTQYF.

The chain recombines TRBV6-5 with TRBJ2-3, with 13 positions matching TRBD2. The germline gives CDR1 MNHEY, CDR2 SVGAGI. The CDR3 length is 15 residues. J gave up 4 bases and V 10 bases, and 8 bases lay outside the gene matches. CDR3 region: CATGRTSGSSDTQYF. The CDR3 nucleotides read TGTGCCACGGGAAGGACTAGCGGGAGCTCAGATACGCAGTATTTT.

The rearrangement uses TRBV21-1 and TRBJ2-2; the table's D call, TRBD1, was not checked against the DNA. TRBV21-1 is annotated as a pseudogene. CDR3 size: 15 residues. The CDR3 sequence is CASTLPGGTTGELFF. The CDR3 bases are TGTGCCAGCACCTTACCAGGGGGTACGACCGGGGAGCTGTTTTTT.

The chain links TRBV4-3 to TRBJ2-3, with 8 bases lining up with TRBD1. Germline trimming cut 0 bases from V and 2 bases from J; bases unmatched to any gene: 4. Germline-derived CDR1 and CDR2 are LGHNA and YSLEER. CDR3 length: 16 amino acids. CDR3 amino acids: CASSQDLTGDTDTQYF. The CDR3 DNA is TGCGCCAGCAGCCAAGATTTGACAGGGGACACAGATACGCAGTATTTT.

This chain joins TRBV6-6 and TRBJ2-1, with 8 bases that match TRBD2. CDR3 length: 13 residues. Unmatched junction bases numbered 7, after V lost 8 bases and J lost 7 bases. The germline CDR1 and CDR2 sequences are MNHNY and SVGAGI (reference sequence). The CDR3 reads CASDRGRMNEQFF. CDR3 coding DNA: TGTGCCAGCGACCGCGGGAGGATGAATGAGCAGTTCTTC.

This chain uses TRBV29-1 with TRBJ2-1, with 12 bases matching TRBD2. In germline, CDR1 is SQVTM, CDR2 ANQGSEA. The CDR3 runs 15 residues. The junction had 9 bases not matched to a gene; V was cut back by 5 bases and J by 7 bases. The CDR3, as DNA: TGCAGCGTTTACCCCCGTCTAGCGGGGGGGAATGAGCAGTTCTTC. Translated: CSVYPRLAGGNEQFF.

The rearrangement joins TRBV25-1 to TRBJ1-2; D is undetermined. Trimming removed 6 bases at V and 4 bases at J, with 18 bases between. CDR3 length: 15 amino acids. CDR1 and CDR2 from the germline V gene are MGHDK and SYGVNS. The CDR3 region has the DNA TGTGCCAGCAGCGACCCCGGGAGGGATGTCTATGGCTACACCTTC. This codes for CASSDPGRDVYGYTF.

This chain joins TRBV10-3 and TRBJ2-1; TRBD1 might be the D (6 bases). Germline CDR1 ENHRY, CDR2 SYGVKD. Between the trimmed V and J ends, which lost 3 bases and 9 bases, there was a span of 9 bases. The CDR3 is 12 residues long. CDR3 sequence (DNA): TGTGCCATCAGTGACTCAGGGGCTGAGCAGTTCTTC. Its protein is CAISDSGAEQFF.

This clone turned up a few times. The chain employs TRBV2 and TRBJ2-7; possibly TRBD2 for D (5 bases). CDR1 is SNHLY, CDR2 FYNNEI, per germline. The ends were cut back, 4 bases at V and 0 bases at J, with 10 bases in the middle. The CDR3 totals 14 residues. This chain's CDR3 is CASSATGSSYEQYF. The CDR3, as DNA: TGTGCCAGCAGTGCTACGGGAAGCTCCTACGAGCAGTACTTC.

This clone appeared a single time. The chain recombines TRBV6-5 with TRBJ2-7; tentative D call: TRBD1 (5 bases). Germline V gene data show CDR1 as MNHEY and CDR2 as SVGAGI. The CDR3 is 13 amino acids. Deletions cut 6 bases from V and 3 bases from J, with 12 bases between. The CDR3 bases are TGTGCCAGCAGGGGGCTAACCTTCTACGAGCAGTACTTC. Its translation: CASRGLTFYEQYF.

This chain joins TRBV10-3 and TRBJ2-3; 10 bases map to TRBD2. V shed 6 bases, J shed 2 bases, and the junction held 5 bases outside the gene matches. The CDR3 is 15 residues long. Germline CDR1 is ENHRY and CDR2 is SYGVKD. The CDR3 loop reads CAISPSGGHTDTQYF. CDR3 coding DNA: TGTGCCATCAGCCCTAGCGGGGGACACACAGATACGCAGTATTTT.

The chain links TRBV20-1 to TRBJ2-7, with D perhaps TRBD1 (6 bases). The CDR3 totals 11 residues. Trimming cost V 7 bases and J 5 bases, with 12 bases left between them. The germline gives CDR1 DFQATT, CDR2 SNEGSKA (reference sequence). DNA of the CDR3: TGCAGTGTAAACAGGGTCCACGAGCAGTACTTC. Translation gives CSVNRVHEQYF.

The chain carries TRBV15 and TRBJ1-1, with D possibly matching TRBD1 (5 bases). From germline, CDR1 is LNHNV and CDR2 YYDKDF (reference sequence). CDR3 size: 14 residues. The germline V and J ends were trimmed by 6 bases and 0 bases, with 11 bases remaining between them. The CDR3 spells CATRQGGMNTEAFF. The CDR3 DNA reads as TGTGCCACCAGGCAGGGTGGTATGAACACTGAAGCTTTCTTT.

This chain uses TRBV2 with TRBJ2-2; D gene uncertain. This CDR3 contains 13 residues. Trimming removed 5 bases at V and 0 bases at J, with 4 bases between. Germline CDR1 SNHLY, CDR2 FYNNEI. CDR3 sequence reads: CASSQANTGELFF. In DNA, the CDR3 is TGTGCCAGCAGTCAGGCGAACACCGGGGAGCTGTTTTTT.

This sequence joins TRBV3-1 (or the pseudogene TRBV3-2) and TRBJ2-1; 7 nucleotides line up with TRBD2. V gave up 2 bases and J gave up 5 bases; unmatched junction bases: 21. Germline V gene data show CDR1 as LGHDT and CDR2 as YNNKEL (reference sequence). CDR3 length equals 20 residues. In DNA, the CDR3 is TGTGCCAGCAGCCAACGGGTGGCTTTTCTGGGGCGGGAGCGACACAATGAGCAGTTCTTC. Protein: CASSQRVAFLGRERHNEQFF.

The chain recombines TRBV6-6 with TRBJ1-4; 10 bases are shared with TRBD1. This CDR3 is built from 18 residues. The ends lost 5 bases at V and 0 bases at J; junction bases unmatched: 9. Per germline, CDR1 MNHNY and CDR2 SVGAGI (reference sequence). The CDR3 protein is CASSRDRGLRATNEKLFF. As DNA, the CDR3 is TGTGCCAGCAGTCGGGACAGGGGCTTGAGGGCAACTAATGAAAAACTGTTTTTT.

The gene calls are TRBV29-1 and TRBJ1-1, with 9 nucleotides matching TRBD1. Per germline, CDR1 SQVTM and CDR2 ANQGSEA. V lost 5 bases to trimming and J lost 4 bases; unmatched junction nucleotides: 14. This CDR3 contains 16 residues. CDR3 amino acids: CSVIGTGRMVGTEAFF. In DNA form, the CDR3 reads TGCAGCGTTATTGGGACAGGGAGAATGGTCGGCACTGAAGCTTTCTTT.